The clone carrying this TCR beta chain occurred many times. The data were obtained in a study of blood T cells in healthy people across ages. Primed by a sample-barcoded 5' primer and a J-beta primer mix, a second PCR proceeded for roughly 7 to 12 cycles. Via MiXCR, TCRdb re-called the 5' RACE reads, giving one row per CDR3 protein. Among 1 million or so distinct CDR3 sequences listed, around 43% were seen once. V was clipped by 6 bases and J by 3 bases; unmatched bases: 1. The germline CDR1 and CDR2 sequences are SQVTM and ANQGSEA. The length of the CDR3 is 11 residues. The receptor was isolated from a woman aged 60-75 years in good health. The chain has TRBV29-1 and TRBJ2-5, with 7 bases aligning to TRBD1. Source material: blood. The CDR3 here is CSVGTEETQYF. The DNA for the CDR3 is TGCAGCGTGGGGACAGAAGAGACCCAGTACTTC.